Below, one T cell receptor (beta chain) is given with its context. Its antigen is as yet unknown. The data derive from a study of a mutant IDH1 vaccine in newly diagnosed glioma. Overall study context: An approximately 62% male, 37.5% female split and a mean age of approximately 38 years characterized treated patients. Prior therapy was radiotherapy, temozolomide, or both; most received both.

This table comes from immunoSEQ multiplex PCR, and its TCRdb copy is limited to in-frame clones, with some not included. Counted here are around 44,000 clones, approximately 79% occurring once; the ten biggest clones make up 6.7%. Specified time point: week 35, safety follow-up. Vaccination comprised doses that each held 300 ug of mutant IDH1 20-mer peptide, plus topical imiquimod. During weeks 1, 3, 5, 7, 11, 15, 19 and 23, patients received eight vaccinations. Donor tumors were new WHO grade 3 or 4 IDH1-mutant, ATRX-lost astrocytomas. The origin of this receptor is a man between 40 and 49 years old with glioma. The source was PBMCs, collected from a glioma patient whose treatment included an IDH1 peptide vaccine.

CDR3 sequence (DNA): TGTGCCAGCTCACCGGAACAGAATAATTCACCCCTCCACTTT. Its protein product is CASSPEQNNSPLHF. This chain links TRBV18 with TRBJ1-6; no reliable D call. Trimming shortened V by 3 bases and J by 5 bases, and 8 bases separated the two germline ends. The CDR3 has 14 amino acids. The germline gives CDR1 KGHSH, CDR2 LQKENI.